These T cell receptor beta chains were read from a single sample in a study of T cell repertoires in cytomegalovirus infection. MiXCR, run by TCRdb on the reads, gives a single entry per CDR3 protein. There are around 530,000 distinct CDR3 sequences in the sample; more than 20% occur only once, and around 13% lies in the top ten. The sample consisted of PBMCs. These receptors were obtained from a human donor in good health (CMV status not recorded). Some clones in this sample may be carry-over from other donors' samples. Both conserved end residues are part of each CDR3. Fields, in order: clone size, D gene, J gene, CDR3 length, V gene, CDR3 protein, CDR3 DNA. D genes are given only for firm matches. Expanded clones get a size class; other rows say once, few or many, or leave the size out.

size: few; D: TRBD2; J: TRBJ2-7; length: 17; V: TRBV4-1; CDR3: CASSQMYGTSGVYEQYF; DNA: TGCGCCAGCAGCCAAATGTACGGGACTAGCGGAGTCTACGAGCAGTACTTC
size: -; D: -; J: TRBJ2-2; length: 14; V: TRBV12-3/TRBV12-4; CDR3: CASSSPVGTGELFF; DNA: TGTGCCAGCAGTTCCCCGGTCGGGACCGGGGAGCTGTTTTTT
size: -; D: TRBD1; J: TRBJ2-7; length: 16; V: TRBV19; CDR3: CASSIPYRGPDSEQYF; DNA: TGTGCCAGTAGTATTCCGTACAGGGGCCCGGATAGCGAGCAGTACTTC
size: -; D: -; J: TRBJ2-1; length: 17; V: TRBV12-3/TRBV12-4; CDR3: CASTLTGSTASYNEQFF; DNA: TGTGCCAGCACCCTTACGGGCAGTACTGCTTCCTACAATGAGCAGTTCTTC
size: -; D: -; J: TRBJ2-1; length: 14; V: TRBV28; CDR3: CASSFTGRESEQFF; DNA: TGTGCCAGCAGTTTTACAGGGCGGGAAAGTGAGCAGTTCTTC
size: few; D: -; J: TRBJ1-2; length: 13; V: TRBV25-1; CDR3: CASSTGWGYGYTF; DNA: TGTGCCAGCAGTACGGGTTGGGGCTATGGCTACACCTTC
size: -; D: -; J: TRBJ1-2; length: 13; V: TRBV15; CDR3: CATSEQQGYGYTF; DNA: TGTGCCACCAGCGAACAACAGGGTTACGGCTACACCTTC
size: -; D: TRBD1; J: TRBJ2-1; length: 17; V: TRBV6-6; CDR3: CASRPSTGVRSYNEQFF; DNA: TGTGCCAGCAGGCCGTCTACAGGGGTCCGCTCCTACAATGAGCAGTTCTTC
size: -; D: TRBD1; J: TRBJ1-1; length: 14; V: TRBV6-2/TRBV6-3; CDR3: CASSSTGGTTEAFF; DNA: TGTGCCAGCAGCTCCACAGGGGGTACGACTGAAGCTTTCTTT
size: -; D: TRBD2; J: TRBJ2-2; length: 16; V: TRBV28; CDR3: CASSLPLAGNTGELFF; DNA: TGTGCCAGCAGTTTGCCGCTAGCGGGAAACACCGGGGAGCTGTTTTTT
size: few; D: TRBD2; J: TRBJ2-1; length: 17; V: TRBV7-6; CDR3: CASSPLGGRLGYNEQFF; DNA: TGTGCCAGCAGCCCCCTGGGCGGGAGGTTGGGCTACAATGAGCAGTTCTTC
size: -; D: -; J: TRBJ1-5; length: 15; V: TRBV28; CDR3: CASSPPRGLHQPQHF; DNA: TGTGCCAGCAGCCCACCCCGGGGCCTTCATCAGCCCCAGCATTTT
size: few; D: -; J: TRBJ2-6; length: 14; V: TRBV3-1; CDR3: CASSQVPEANVLTF; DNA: TGTGCCAGCAGCCAAGTCCCTGAGGCCAACGTCCTGACTTTC
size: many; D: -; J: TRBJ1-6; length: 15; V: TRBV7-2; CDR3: CASSLGAAYNSPLHF; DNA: TGTGCCAGCAGCTTAGGTGCAGCATATAATTCACCCCTCCACTTT
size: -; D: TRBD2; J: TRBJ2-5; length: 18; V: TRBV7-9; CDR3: CASRPTPRVSGGQETQYF; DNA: TGTGCCAGCAGACCAACCCCCCGGGTCTCCGGGGGGCAAGAGACCCAGTACTTC
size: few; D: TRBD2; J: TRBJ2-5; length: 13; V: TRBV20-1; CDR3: CSAGTSGQETQYF; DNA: TGCAGTGCGGGGACTAGCGGACAAGAGACCCAGTACTTC
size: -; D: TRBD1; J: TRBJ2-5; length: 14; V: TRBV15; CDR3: CATSTRQGAKTQYF; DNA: TGTGCCACCAGCACCAGACAGGGGGCAAAGACCCAGTACTTC
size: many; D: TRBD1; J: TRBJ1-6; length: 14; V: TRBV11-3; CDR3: CASSGRQGRSPLHF; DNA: TGTGCCAGCAGCGGACGACAGGGTCGTTCACCCCTCCACTTT
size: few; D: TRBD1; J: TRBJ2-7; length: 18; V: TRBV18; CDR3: CASSPPMMLGQGAYEQYF; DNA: TGTGCCAGCTCACCACCGATGATGTTGGGACAGGGGGCCTACGAGCAGTACTTC
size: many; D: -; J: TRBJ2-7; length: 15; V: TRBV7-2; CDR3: CASSLVSQDSYEQYF; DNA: TGTGCCAGCAGCTTAGTATCACAGGACTCCTACGAGCAGTACTTC
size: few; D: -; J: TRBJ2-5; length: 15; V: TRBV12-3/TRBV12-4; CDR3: CASSLRGTNQETQYF; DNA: TGTGCCAGCAGTTTGCGGGGAACTAACCAAGAGACCCAGTACTTC
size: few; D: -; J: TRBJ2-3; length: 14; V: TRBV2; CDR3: CASNRGRSTDTQYF; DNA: TGTGCCAGCAACCGGGGCCGGAGCACAGATACGCAGTATTTT
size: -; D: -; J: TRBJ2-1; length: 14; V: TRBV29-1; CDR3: CSVERPGIYNEQFF; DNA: TGCAGCGTTGAACGGCCGGGGATCTACAATGAGCAGTTCTTC
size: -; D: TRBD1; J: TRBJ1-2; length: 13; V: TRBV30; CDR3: CAWRYQGADGYTF; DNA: TGTGCCTGGAGGTACCAGGGGGCTGATGGCTACACCTTC
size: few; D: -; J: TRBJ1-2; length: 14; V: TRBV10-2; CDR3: CASSEWRVGFGYTF; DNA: TGCGCCAGCAGTGAGTGGCGGGTAGGGTTTGGCTACACCTTC
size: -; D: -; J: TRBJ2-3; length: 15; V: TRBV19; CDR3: CASSMSALSTDTQYF; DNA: TGTGCCAGTAGTATGTCAGCGCTTAGCACAGATACGCAGTATTTT
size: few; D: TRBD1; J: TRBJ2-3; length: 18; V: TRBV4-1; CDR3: CASSQRDQGAVGTDTQYF; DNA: TGCGCCAGCAGCCAAAGGGATCAGGGGGCCGTGGGCACAGATACGCAGTATTTT
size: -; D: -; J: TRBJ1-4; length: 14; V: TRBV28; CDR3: CASSFRGGGVLLFF; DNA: TGTGCCAGCAGTTTCCGCGGGGGGGGGGTTCTGCTGTTTTTT
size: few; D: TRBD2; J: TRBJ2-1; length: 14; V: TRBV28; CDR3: CASSPGGSGYEQFF; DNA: TGTGCCAGCAGTCCCGGCGGGAGCGGGTATGAGCAGTTCTTC
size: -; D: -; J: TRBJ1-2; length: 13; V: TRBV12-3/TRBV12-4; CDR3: CASSIGQINGYTF; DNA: TGTGCCAGCAGTATAGGACAGATAAATGGCTACACCTTC
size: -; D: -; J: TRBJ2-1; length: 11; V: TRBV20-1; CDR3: CSAREAGEQFF; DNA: TGCAGTGCTAGAGAGGCAGGGGAGCAGTTCTTC
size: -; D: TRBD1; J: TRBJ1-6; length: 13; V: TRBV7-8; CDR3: CASSLEGARTLHF; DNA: TGTGCCAGCAGCTTAGAGGGGGCCAGGACCCTCCACTTT
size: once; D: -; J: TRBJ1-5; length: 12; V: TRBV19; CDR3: CASSIWGQPQHF; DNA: TGTGCCAGTAGTATCTGGGGTCAGCCCCAGCATTTT